The TCR beta chain under discussion was sequenced for a study of blood T cell repertoires in COVID-19. On the study more broadly: Acute and convalescent COVID-19 samples came from the United States, Italy and Spain. T cells, B-cell-depleted T cells, or PBMCs provided the cDNA or gDNA that served as material.

Authors' methods: Nucleated cell counts were estimated from reference gene primer amplification. Data came from immunoSEQ multiplex PCR; TCRdb stores just in-frame clones and leaves some out. The V and J calls and clone size come from that table; D and trimming were worked out from the DNA. The table shows about 220,000 clones, with roughly 85% occurring only once. Per the germline V gene, CDR1 is MNHEY and CDR2 is SVGAGI. The CDR3 totals 14 residues. V gave up 8 bases and J gave up 8 bases; unmatched junction bases: 7. This clonotype originated in a man aged 30 to 45 who had recovered from COVID-19. The sequenced sample was peripheral blood. This chain uses TRBV6-5 with TRBJ1-4; 11 bases agree with TRBD1. The CDR3 DNA sequence: TGTGCCAGCTCAGGGACAGGGGGAGGAGAAAAACTGTTTTTT. This encodes CASSGTGGGEKLFF.